A selection of T cell receptor beta chains follows, all from one sample in a study of T cell repertoires in cytomegalovirus infection. The antigens for these receptors are not known. TCRdb fed the reads into MiXCR, producing one record per CDR3 protein. This sample has around 70,000 distinct CDR3 sequences, with roughly 28% found just once. Sample: CD8+ T cells from cultured PBMCs, taken from culture after CMV antigen stimulation. These receptors were collected from a human donor in good health (CMV status not recorded). Some clones in this sample may be carry-over from other donors' samples. Both conserved end residues are part of each CDR3. A D gene is named only where the DNA matches it firmly. A clone size is listed for some rows: how often the clone was seen (once, few, many), or a class if it is expanded.

j_call d_call v_call clone_size cdr3_aa cdr3_nt
TRBJ2-5 . TRBV12-5 few CASGLLEEETQYF TGTGCTAGTGGTTTACTAGAGGAGGAGACCCAGTACTTC
TRBJ1-2 TRBD1 TRBV4-3 many CASSQDLNRGIIYGYTF TGCGCCAGCAGCCAAGATCTAAACAGGGGAATTATCTATGGCTACACCTTC
TRBJ2-7 . TRBV5-4 . CASSLAAEQYF TGTGCCAGCAGCTTAGCAGCCGAGCAGTACTTC
TRBJ1-4 TRBD1 TRBV27 . CASSLTGGLVGNEKLFF TGTGCCAGCAGTTTAACAGGGGGCTTAGTTGGAAATGAAAAACTGTTTTTT
TRBJ2-5 . TRBV20-1 few CSARDGNGPGTQYF TGCAGTGCTAGAGATGGGAACGGCCCGGGCACCCAGTACTTC
TRBJ1-2 TRBD1 TRBV7-6 . CASSLVPGGRPYGYTF TGTGCCAGCAGCTTAGTCCCAGGGGGGAGGCCATATGGCTACACCTTC
TRBJ2-1 TRBD2 TRBV9 . CASSTSGGVSSYNEQFF TGTGCCAGCTCGACTAGCGGGGGGGTAAGCTCCTACAATGAGCAGTTCTTC
TRBJ2-4 . TRBV7-9 many CASSLAAGQWADKVIQYF TGTGCCAGCAGCTTAGCGGCGGGACAGTGGGCGGATAAGGTCATTCAGTACTTC
TRBJ2-7 TRBD2 TRBV7-6 few CASSLLHRASGAYEQYF TGTGCCAGCAGCTTACTTCATCGGGCTAGCGGGGCCTACGAGCAGTACTTC
TRBJ1-1 TRBD1 TRBV20-1 . CSAQTTGTMNTEAFF TGCAGTGCTCAGACGACAGGGACCATGAACACTGAAGCTTTCTTT
TRBJ2-5 . TRBV6-5 . CASSSGRDLTAETQYF TGTGCCAGCAGTTCTGGACGGGACCTTACCGCAGAGACCCAGTACTTC
TRBJ2-2 . TRBV24-1 few CATSDSSGKTKRGELFF TGTGCCACCAGTGATAGCTCAGGGAAAACGAAAAGGGGAGAGCTGTTTTTT
TRBJ2-7 . TRBV7-6 medium-sized CASSLDSSNSYEQYF TGTGCCAGCAGCTTGGACAGTTCGAACTCCTACGAGCAGTACTTC
TRBJ2-5 . TRBV9 . CASSVGAGVEQETQYF TGTGCCAGCAGCGTAGGGGCAGGGGTAGAACAAGAGACCCAGTACTTC
TRBJ1-1 . TRBV7-2 many CASSLAGGIEAFF TGTGCCAGCAGCTTAGCCGGGGGGATTGAAGCTTTCTTT
TRBJ1-1 . TRBV6-2/TRBV6-3 . CASSTGHPRDTEAFF TGTGCCAGCAGTACCGGACACCCGCGGGACACTGAAGCTTTCTTT
TRBJ2-1 TRBD1 TRBV7-6 few CASSSRGSPNNEQFF TGTGCCAGCAGCTCCAGGGGGTCGCCTAACAATGAGCAGTTCTTC
TRBJ2-7 . TRBV7-8 few CASSLSLGGGYEQYF TGTGCCAGCAGCTTATCTCTAGGGGGGGGATACGAGCAGTACTTC
TRBJ2-7 TRBD2 TRBV5-1 many CASSLARGTSYEQYF TGCGCCAGCAGCTTGGCGCGGGGGACCTCCTACGAGCAGTACTTC
TRBJ2-3 . TRBV7-9 few CASSHALGTQYF TGTGCCAGCAGCCATGCCCTGGGGACGCAGTATTTT
TRBJ2-1 TRBD2 TRBV7-3 few CASSQWGGTQSSYNEQFF TGTGCCAGCAGCCAGTGGGGGGGGACTCAGAGCTCCTACAATGAGCAGTTCTTC
TRBJ2-7 . TRBV10-3 . CAIGQGVYEQYF TGTGCCATCGGGCAGGGAGTCTACGAGCAGTACTTC
TRBJ1-4 . TRBV27 . CASSLYPGAGEKLFF TGTGCCAGCAGTTTATATCCGGGGGCAGGTGAAAAACTGTTTTTT
TRBJ2-2 . TRBV6-2/TRBV6-3 . CASNPTKNTGELFF TGTGCCAGCAATCCTACGAAGAACACCGGGGAGCTGTTTTTT
TRBJ1-1 . TRBV2 few CASSLRNTEAFF TGTGCCAGCAGCCTTAGGAACACTGAAGCTTTCTTT
TRBJ2-1 . TRBV27 . CASSLRGAYNEQFF TGTGCCAGCAGTTTAAGAGGCGCTTACAATGAGCAGTTCTTC